These 30 T cell receptor beta chains were sequenced from one sample in a study of cytomegalovirus exposure and HLA in healthy donors (dated by TCRdb to the late 2010s). The library was generated by the immunoSEQ multiplex PCR assay. TCRdb took this table from immuneACCESS and kept in-frame rearrangements with V and J called. Such tables lack part of the clones; where checked against another copy, unresolved V genes explain under half of the gap, and the rest is unexplained. This sample is represented by approximately 190,000 clones; 80% to 90% of them were singletons. Over 10% of the sample is held by the ten biggest clonotypes. Sample: PBMCs. All receptors derive from a woman between 25 and 40 years old in good health and CMV-seropositive.

In DNA form, the CDR3 reads TGTGCCAGCAGTCCCACTAGCGGGTCCTACGAGCAGTACTTC. Its translation is CASSPTSGSYEQYF. The V and J genes are TRBV7-2 and TRBJ2-7; 9 nucleotides agree with TRBD2. The CDR3 runs 14 residues. The germline V gene encodes CDR1 SGHTA and CDR2 FQGNSA. Unmatched junction bases numbered 4, after V lost 6 bases and J lost 1 base. Complete variable domain (other parts from reference TRBV7-2 and TRBJ2-7): GAGVSQSPSNKVTEKGKDVELRCDPISGHTALYWYRQSLGQGLEFLIYFQGNSAPDKSGLPSDRFSAERTGGSVSTLTIQRTQQEDSAVYLCASSPTSGSYEQYFGPGTRLTVT.

The chain is built from TRBV28 and TRBJ2-7, with 11 nucleotides matching TRBD2. The J segment lost 7 bases and the V segment lost 5 bases, leaving 7 bases of the junction unmatched. The CDR3 consists of 14 residues. Germline-derived CDR1 and CDR2 are MDHEN and SYDVKM. DNA of the CDR3: TGTGCCAGCAGTGATAGCGGGAGGGCGAGGGAGCAGTACTTC. Its translation is CASSDSGRAREQYF.

The chain has TRBV5-1 and TRBJ2-7; unclear D gene. This CDR3 region has 13 residues. Per germline, CDR1 SGHRS and CDR2 YFSETQ. The V and J ends lost 4 bases and 2 bases respectively, with 10 bases between them. In DNA form, the CDR3 reads TGCGCCAGCAGCCAAGGAGTCGCCTACGAGCAGTACTTC. Translated: CASSQGVAYEQYF.

The chain employs TRBV7-6 and TRBJ2-3; 8 bases line up with TRBD2. The CDR3 has 16 amino acids. Losses at the gene ends were 6 bases for V and 6 bases for J; bases not matched to a gene: 14. Germline V gives CDR1 SGHVS, CDR2 FNYEAQ. The CDR3 DNA sequence: TGTGCCAGCAGAAATCGAGCGGGAGAGACTGGGGATACGCAGTATTTT. This encodes CASRNRAGETGDTQYF.

The CDR3 region has the DNA TGTGCCAGCAGTTTGGGGGCCGCCTACGAGCAGTACTTC. Encoded protein: CASSLGAAYEQYF. The chain couples TRBV27 to TRBJ2-7; a weak D match, TRBD1 (6 bases). Trimming cost V 3 bases and J 2 bases, with 8 bases left between them. Germline lookup yields CDR1 MNHEY and CDR2 SMNVEV (reference sequence). The CDR3 covers 13 residues.

V gene TRBV6-5 combines with J gene TRBJ2-1; 8 nucleotides agree with TRBD2. With V trimmed by 6 bases and J by 4 bases, 5 bases remained unmatched. CDR1 and CDR2 (germline): MNHEY, SVGAGI. The CDR3 is 14 residues long. CDR3 in amino acids: CASRLPGGYNEQFF. The CDR3 nucleotides read TGTGCCAGCAGGCTACCGGGGGGGTACAATGAGCAGTTCTTC.

The chain combines TRBV19 with TRBJ1-1, with 9 nucleotides matching TRBD1. CDR3 length: 14 residues. In germline, CDR1 is LNHDA, CDR2 SQIVND (reference sequence). Unmatched junction bases numbered 9, after V lost 2 bases and J lost 11 bases. CDR3 amino acids: CASSISTGTGSAFF. In DNA form, the CDR3 reads TGTGCCAGTAGTATATCTACCGGGACAGGGTCGGCTTTCTTT.

The chain has TRBV28 and TRBJ1-5; 7 nucleotides agree with TRBD1. V trimming: 2 bases; J trimming: 7 bases; junction bases outside the gene matches: 2. CDR1 MDHEN and CDR2 SYDVKM come from the germline V gene. The CDR3 has 13 residues. CDR3 nucleotide sequence: TGTGCCAGCAGTTTAACAGGGGACCAGCCCCAGCATTTT. Protein: CASSLTGDQPQHF.

The chain combines TRBV6-6 with TRBJ2-7, with D possibly matching TRBD1 (5 bases). The CDR3 contains 14 residues. Germline V gene sequence: CDR1 MNHNY, CDR2 SVGAGI (reference sequence). V lost 6 bases and J 3 bases, leaving 15 bases between the germline ends. In DNA, the CDR3 is TGTGCCAGCAGGGTCGGACAAAACAACTACGAGCAGTACTTC. It is translated as CASRVGQNNYEQYF.

The V gene is TRBV7-6, the J gene TRBJ2-7; D is possibly TRBD2 (5 bases). This CDR3 contains 13 residues. V lost 3 bases and J 5 bases, leaving 11 bases between the germline ends. Germline V lookup: CDR1 SGHVS, CDR2 FNYEAQ. CDR3 in DNA: TGTGCCAGCAGCTTGTTATCGAGGGACGAGCAGTACTTC. Translating it yields CASSLLSRDEQYF.

The CDR3 loop is CASRKDREGSEQYF. CDR3 DNA: TGTGCCAGCAGAAAGGACAGGGAGGGGTCCGAGCAGTACTTC. The rearrangement links TRBV6-5 to TRBJ2-7, with a possible D match to TRBD1 (8 bases). CDR1 and CDR2 (germline): MNHEY, SVGAGI. V lost 6 bases to trimming and J lost 6 bases, with 18 bases between them. This CDR3 contains 14 residues.

This chain links TRBV4-1 with TRBJ1-5; TRBD1 agrees at 7 bases. This CDR3 has 13 amino acids. The V gene's germline CDR1 is MGHRA and CDR2 YSYEKL. V was pared by 3 bases and J by 4 bases, with 0 bases of the junction left unmatched. The CDR3 bases are TGCGCCAGCAGCCAGACAGGGAATCAGCCCCAGCATTTT. Protein: CASSQTGNQPQHF.

The CDR3 reads CASRIQGNTEAFF. CDR3 coding DNA: TGTGCCAGCAGGATACAGGGGAACACTGAAGCTTTCTTT. J is TRBJ1-1 and V is TRBV6-1, with D possibly matching TRBD1 (6 bases). V was trimmed by 6 bases and J by 1 base, leaving 9 bases between them. This CDR3 region has 13 residues. Germline assignment: CDR1 MNHNS and CDR2 SASEGT.

J is TRBJ2-3 and V is TRBV7-9, with a possible D match to TRBD2 (5 bases). CDR3 length: 14 amino acids. Trimming stripped 6 bases from V and 1 base from J, with 11 bases between. CDR1 and CDR2 (germline): SEHNR, FQNEAQ (reference sequence). The CDR3 loop is CASRKDGGTDTQYF. DNA of the CDR3: TGTGCCAGCAGAAAGGACGGGGGCACAGATACGCAGTATTTT.

The chain recombines TRBV18 with TRBJ1-1; unclear D gene. Trimming left V 2 bases short and J 1 base short, with 8 bases between. The CDR3 sequence is 14 residues long. Germline-derived CDR1 and CDR2 are KGHSH and LQKENI. The CDR3 DNA reads TGTGCCAGCTCACCAGTAGGGAGGAACACTGAAGCTTTCTTT. Translating it yields CASSPVGRNTEAFF. Together with reference TRBV18 and TRBJ1-1, the CDR3 gives the full variable domain: NAGVMQNPRHLVRRRGQEARLRCSPMKGHSHVYWYRQLPEEGLKFMVYLQKENIIDESGMPKERFSAEFPKEGPSILRIQQVVRGDSAAYFCASSPVGRNTEAFFGQGTRLTVV.

The chain is built from TRBV5-4 and TRBJ2-1, with D maybe TRBD1 (5 bases). Trimming took 4 bases from V and 8 from J, leaving 16 bases between them. The CDR3 totals 14 residues. The germline CDR1 and CDR2 sequences are SGHNT and YYREEE (reference sequence). For the CDR3, the DNA is TGTGCCAGCAGCCCGGACCCCCTGGGGCATGAGCAGTTCTTC. Protein sequence: CASSPDPLGHEQFF.

This CDR3 reads CATSALRGTQYF. The CDR3 region has the DNA TGTGCCACCAGCGCACTAAGGGGTACGCAGTATTTT. The chain recombines TRBV15 with TRBJ2-3, with D perhaps matching TRBD1 (5 bases). Trimming pared 5 bases from V and 8 bases from J, leaving 11 bases between. The CDR3 sequence is 12 residues long. The V gene's germline CDR1 is LNHNV and CDR2 YYDKDF (reference sequence).

The V and J genes are TRBV6-1 and TRBJ2-7; a weak D match, TRBD2 (5 bases). V lost 1 base, J lost 2 bases, and 15 bases lay in between. CDR1 and CDR2 (germline): MNHNS, SASEGT. CDR3 length: 16 amino acids. The CDR3 here is CASSEGSQLVAYEQYF. CDR3 DNA sequence: TGTGCCAGCAGTGAAGGGAGCCAACTAGTCGCCTACGAGCAGTACTTC.

The chain joins TRBV7-9 to TRBJ2-3; tentative D call: TRBD2 (6 bases). V lost 3 bases and J lost 0, with 10 bases in between. The CDR3 runs to 15 residues. The germline gives CDR1 SEHNR, CDR2 FQNEAQ (reference sequence). In DNA form, the CDR3 reads TGTGCCAGCAGCTTGGGGAGCGGGAGCACAGATACGCAGTATTTT. This gives the protein CASSLGSGSTDTQYF.

The chain recombines TRBV28 with TRBJ1-1; 7 nucleotides align to TRBD1. J lost 5 bases, V lost 1 base, and 7 bases had no gene match. The CDR3 is 15 amino acids. The germline CDR1 and CDR2 sequences are MDHEN and SYDVKM. This CDR3 is CASSLLKRGLTEAFF. CDR3 nucleotides: TGTGCCAGCAGTTTATTAAAGAGGGGGCTTACTGAAGCTTTCTTT.

CDR3 sequence (DNA): TGTGCCAGCTCACCAGCTAGCGGGAGAGAGACCCAGTACTTC. The encoded protein is CASSPASGRETQYF. J is TRBJ2-5 and V is TRBV18; 10 bases are shared with TRBD2. Germline CDR1 and CDR2: KGHSH and LQKENI. The CDR3 sequence is 14 residues long. J was trimmed by 4 bases and V by 2 bases; bases with no gene match: 1. The full variable domain, its missing parts supplied by reference TRBV18 and TRBJ2-5, is NAGVMQNPRHLVRRRGQEARLRCSPMKGHSHVYWYRQLPEEGLKFMVYLQKENIIDESGMPKERFSAEFPKEGPSILRIQQVVRGDSAAYFCASSPASGRETQYFGPGTRLLVL.

This clone was recorded only once. J is TRBJ1-1 and V is TRBV6-5; D may be TRBD1 (5 bases). CDR1 MNHEY and CDR2 SVGAGI come from the germline V gene. The CDR3 runs 14 residues. V gave up 5 bases and J gave up 5 bases, with 15 bases separating them. The CDR3 loop reads CASSKGDVRTEAFF. The CDR3 nucleotides are TGTGCCAGCAGTAAAGGGGATGTGAGGACTGAAGCTTTCTTT.

The chain links TRBV5-4 to TRBJ1-3; D unresolved. This CDR3 has 13 residues. Between the trimmed V and J ends, which lost 5 bases and 0 bases, there was a span of 6 bases. Germline V gene lookup returns CDR1 SGHNT and CDR2 YYREEE (reference sequence). This CDR3 reads CASRVSSGNTIYF. DNA of the CDR3: TGTGCCAGCAGGGTCAGCTCTGGAAACACCATATATTTT.

This CDR3 reads CATASGGKYPYEQYF. In nucleotides, the CDR3 is TGTGCCACCGCTTCGGGCGGGAAGTACCCCTACGAGCAGTACTTC. The genes are TRBV15 and TRBJ2-7; tentatively, D is TRBD2 (6 bases). CDR1 LNHNV and CDR2 YYDKDF come from the germline V gene (reference sequence). The CDR3 consists of 15 residues. Deletions cut 8 bases from V and 2 bases from J, with 19 bases between.

The gene calls are TRBV28 and TRBJ2-6; TRBD1 aligns across 10 bases. The V gene's germline CDR1 is MDHEN and CDR2 SYDVKM. The V and J ends lost 3 bases and 4 bases, in that order; junction bases with no gene match: 9. The CDR3 contains 18 residues. For the CDR3, the DNA is TGTGCCAGCAGTTTCGCTGGGACAGGGGAGAGCGGGGCCAACGTCCTGACTTTC. Translated: CASSFAGTGESGANVLTF. The full variable domain, with the rest looked up from reference TRBV28 and TRBJ2-6, is DVKVTQSSRYLVKRTGEKVFLECVQDMDHENMFWYRQDPGLGLRLIYFSYDVKMKEKGDIPEGYSVSREKKERFSLILESASTNQTSMYLCASSFAGTGESGANVLTFGAGSRLTVL.

The genes are TRBV6-1 and TRBJ2-3; 7 bases line up with TRBD2. CDR3 length: 15 residues. Germline V gives CDR1 MNHNS, CDR2 SASEGT. V shed 2 bases, J shed 4 bases, and the junction held 6 bases outside the gene matches. CDR3 coding DNA: TGTGCCAGCAGTGAATTTCGTCGGGAGGCAGATACGCAGTATTTT. It specifies CASSEFRREADTQYF.

This chain joins TRBV28 and TRBJ1-2, with 9 bases identical to TRBD1. Germline CDR1 reads MDHEN; CDR2 reads SYDVKM. Trimming took 3 bases from V and 7 from J; bases not matched to a gene: 6. This CDR3 is 14 amino acids long. CDR3 coding DNA: TGTGCCAGCAGTTTCTTGGGACAGGGCGTTGGCTACACCTTC. Translating gives CASSFLGQGVGYTF.

The rearrangement links TRBV6-6 to TRBJ2-2; D might be TRBD2 (7 bases). CDR3 length: 14 amino acids. The germline gives CDR1 MNHNY, CDR2 SVGAGI (reference sequence). The V end was cut by 7 bases, the J end by 6 bases, with 15 bases between. The CDR3 nucleotides are TGTGCCAGCATTCCTCAAGGGGGGGCCGGGGAGCTGTTTTTT. Its translation is CASIPQGGAGELFF.

V usage is TRBV2 and J usage is TRBJ2-2; 7 nucleotides line up with TRBD1. Per the germline V gene, CDR1 is SNHLY and CDR2 is FYNNEI. The CDR3 covers 14 residues. V trimming: 7 bases; J trimming: 4 bases; junction bases outside the gene matches: 6. The CDR3 spells CASTLGQSTGELFF. CDR3 DNA sequence: TGTGCCAGCACGTTGGGACAGTCCACCGGGGAGCTGTTTTTT.

The CDR3 DNA reads as TGTGCCAGCAGCTCCTTTAGACAGGGTGTTGCCGGGGAGAACATTCAGTACTTC. This gives the protein CASSSFRQGVAGENIQYF. The chain is built from TRBV11-2 and TRBJ2-4; 7 positions match TRBD1. This CDR3 is 18 amino acids long. Germline V gene lookup returns CDR1 SGHAT and CDR2 FQNNGV. The J segment lost 7 bases and the V segment lost 4 bases, leaving 19 bases of the junction unmatched. The full variable domain, in which reference TRBV11-2 and TRBJ2-4 provide the parts outside the CDR3, is EAGVAQSPRYKIIEKRQSVAFWCNPISGHATLYWYQQILGQGPKLLIQFQNNGVVDDSQLPKDRFSAERLKGVDSTLKIQPAKLEDSAVYLCASSSFRQGVAGENIQYFGAGTRLSVL.